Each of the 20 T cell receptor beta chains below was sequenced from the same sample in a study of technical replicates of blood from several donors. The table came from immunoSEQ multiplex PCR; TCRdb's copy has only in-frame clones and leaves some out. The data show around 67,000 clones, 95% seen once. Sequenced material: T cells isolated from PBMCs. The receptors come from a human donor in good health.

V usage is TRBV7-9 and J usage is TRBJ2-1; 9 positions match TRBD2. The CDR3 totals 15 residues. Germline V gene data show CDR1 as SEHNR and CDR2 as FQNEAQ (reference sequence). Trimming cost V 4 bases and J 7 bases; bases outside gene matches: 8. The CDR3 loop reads CASSSRLAETNEQFF. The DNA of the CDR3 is TGTGCCAGCAGCTCAAGACTAGCGGAGACAAATGAGCAGTTCTTC.

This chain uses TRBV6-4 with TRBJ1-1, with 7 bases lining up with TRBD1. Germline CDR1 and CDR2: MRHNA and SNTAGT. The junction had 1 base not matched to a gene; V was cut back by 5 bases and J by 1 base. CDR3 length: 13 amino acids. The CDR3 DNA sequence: TGTGCCAGCAGTTACAGGGGGAACACTGAAGCTTTCTTT. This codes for CASSYRGNTEAFF.

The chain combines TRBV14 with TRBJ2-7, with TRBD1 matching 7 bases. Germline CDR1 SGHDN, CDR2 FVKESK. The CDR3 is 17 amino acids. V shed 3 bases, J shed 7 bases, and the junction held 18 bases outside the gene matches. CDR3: CASSHFIDGRDRGEQYF. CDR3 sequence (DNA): TGTGCCAGCAGCCATTTTATCGATGGCCGGGACAGAGGGGAGCAGTACTTC.

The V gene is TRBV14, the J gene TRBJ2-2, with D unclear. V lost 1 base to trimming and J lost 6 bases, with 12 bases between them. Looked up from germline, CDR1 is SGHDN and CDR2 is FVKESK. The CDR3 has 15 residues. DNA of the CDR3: TGTGCCAGCAGCCAAGTCGCGCCCTACGCCGGGGAGCTGTTTTTT. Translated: CASSQVAPYAGELFF.

This chain's CDR3 is CASSQGTVHTEAFF. The CDR3, as DNA: TGTGCCAGCAGTCAGGGGACAGTTCACACTGAAGCTTTCTTT. The chain couples TRBV27 to TRBJ1-1, with 7 positions matching TRBD1. The CDR3 totals 14 residues. Trimming removed 5 bases from V and 3 bases from J; junction bases left unmatched: 6. The germline gives CDR1 MNHEY, CDR2 SMNVEV (reference sequence).

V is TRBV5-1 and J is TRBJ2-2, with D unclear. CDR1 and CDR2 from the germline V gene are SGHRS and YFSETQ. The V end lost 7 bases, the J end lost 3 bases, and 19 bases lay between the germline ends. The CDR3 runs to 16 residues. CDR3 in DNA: TGCGCCAGCCGCCGGGTTTTTAGGTCAGACACCGGGGAGCTGTTTTTT. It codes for CASRRVFRSDTGELFF.

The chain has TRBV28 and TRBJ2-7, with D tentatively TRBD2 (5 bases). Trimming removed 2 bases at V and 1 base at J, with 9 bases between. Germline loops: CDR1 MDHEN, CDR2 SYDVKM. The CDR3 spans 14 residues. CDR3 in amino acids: CASSLEGSSYEQYF. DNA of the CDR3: TGTGCCAGCAGTTTAGAGGGTTCATCCTACGAGCAGTACTTC.

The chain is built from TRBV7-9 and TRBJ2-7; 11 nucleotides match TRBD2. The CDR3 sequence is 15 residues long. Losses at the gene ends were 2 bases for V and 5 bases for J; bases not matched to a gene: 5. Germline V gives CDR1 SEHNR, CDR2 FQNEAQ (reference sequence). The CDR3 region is CASSLFTSGSHEQYF. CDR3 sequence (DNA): TGTGCCAGCAGCTTATTCACTAGCGGGAGTCACGAGCAGTACTTC.

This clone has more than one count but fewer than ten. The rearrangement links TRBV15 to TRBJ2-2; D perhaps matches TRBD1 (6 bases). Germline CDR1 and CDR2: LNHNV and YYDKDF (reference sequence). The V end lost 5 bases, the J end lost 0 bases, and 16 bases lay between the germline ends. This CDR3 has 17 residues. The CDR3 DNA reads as TGTGCCACCAGCCGCTATGTCTACAGGGCGAACACCGGGGAGCTGTTTTTT. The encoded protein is CATSRYVYRANTGELFF.

The CDR3 is CASSQVGIGVEQYF. The CDR3, as DNA: TGTGCCAGCAGCCAAGTTGGGATCGGGGTCGAGCAGTACTTC. The gene calls are TRBV4-2 and TRBJ2-7, with D tentatively TRBD2 (5 bases). V lost 1 base, J lost 6 bases, and 13 bases lay in between. The length of the CDR3 is 14 residues. Germline CDR1 LGHNA, CDR2 YNFKEQ.

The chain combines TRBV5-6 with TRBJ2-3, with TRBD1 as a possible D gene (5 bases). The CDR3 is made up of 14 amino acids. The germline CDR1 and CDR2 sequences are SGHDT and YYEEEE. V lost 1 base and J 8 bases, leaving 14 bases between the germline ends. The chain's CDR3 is CASSLFSGSGTQYF. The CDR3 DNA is TGTGCCAGCAGCTTGTTTTCAGGGTCTGGTACGCAGTATTTT.

The CDR3 sequence is CASSVGTGGLEQYF. Here the CDR3 DNA reads TGTGCCAGCAGCGTCGGGACAGGGGGCCTTGAGCAGTACTTC. This chain uses TRBV11-2 with TRBJ2-7; TRBD1 aligns across 12 bases. The CDR3 spans 14 residues. Germline values: CDR1 SGHAT, CDR2 FQNNGV. With V trimmed by 5 bases and J by 7 bases, 6 bases remained unmatched.

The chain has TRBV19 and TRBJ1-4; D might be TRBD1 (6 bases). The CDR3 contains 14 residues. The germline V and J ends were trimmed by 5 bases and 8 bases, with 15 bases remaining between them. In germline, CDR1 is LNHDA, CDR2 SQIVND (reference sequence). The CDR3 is CASSLQGVGEKLFF. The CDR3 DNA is TGTGCCAGTAGTTTACAGGGAGTAGGGGAAAAACTGTTTTTT.

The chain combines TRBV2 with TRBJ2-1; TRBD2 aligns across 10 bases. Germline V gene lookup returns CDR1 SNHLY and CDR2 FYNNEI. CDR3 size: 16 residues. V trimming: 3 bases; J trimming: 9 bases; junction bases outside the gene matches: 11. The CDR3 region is CASSDPGLALWGEQFF. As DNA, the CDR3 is TGTGCCAGCAGTGACCCGGGACTAGCGCTATGGGGTGAGCAGTTCTTC. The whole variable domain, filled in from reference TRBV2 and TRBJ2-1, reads EPEVTQTPSHQVTQMGQEVILRCVPISNHLYFYWYRQILGQKVEFLVSFYNNEISEKSEIFDDQFSVERPDGSNFTLKIRSTKLEDSAMYFCASSDPGLALWGEQFFGPGTRLTVL.

In DNA, the CDR3 is TGTGCCGCAGGCCAAGAGACCCAGTACTTC. It specifies CAAGQETQYF. This chain links TRBV10-3 with TRBJ2-5; D not certain. CDR3 length: 10 residues. Germline CDR1 is ENHRY and CDR2 is SYGVKD. V lost 11 bases to trimming and J lost 1 base, with 5 bases between them.

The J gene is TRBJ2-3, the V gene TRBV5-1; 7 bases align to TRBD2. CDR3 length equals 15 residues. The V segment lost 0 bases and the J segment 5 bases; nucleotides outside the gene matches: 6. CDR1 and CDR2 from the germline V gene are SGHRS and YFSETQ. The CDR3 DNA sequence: TGCGCCAGCAGCTTGGGGAGCGGGACGGGAGATACGCAGTATTTT. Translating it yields CASSLGSGTGDTQYF.

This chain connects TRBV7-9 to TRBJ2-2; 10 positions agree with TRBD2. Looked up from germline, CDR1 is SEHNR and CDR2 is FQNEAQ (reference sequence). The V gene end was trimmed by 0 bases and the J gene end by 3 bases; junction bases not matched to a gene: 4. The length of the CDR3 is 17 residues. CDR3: CASSLALSGGDTGELFF. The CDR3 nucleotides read TGTGCCAGCAGCTTAGCGTTGAGCGGGGGGGACACCGGGGAGCTGTTTTTT.

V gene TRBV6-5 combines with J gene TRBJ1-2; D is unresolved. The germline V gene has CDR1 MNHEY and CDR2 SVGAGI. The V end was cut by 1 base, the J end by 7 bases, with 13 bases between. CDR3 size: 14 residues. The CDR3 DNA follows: TGTGCCAGCAGTTACTTAGGAACTCGGGGTGGCTACACCTTC. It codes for CASSYLGTRGGYTF.

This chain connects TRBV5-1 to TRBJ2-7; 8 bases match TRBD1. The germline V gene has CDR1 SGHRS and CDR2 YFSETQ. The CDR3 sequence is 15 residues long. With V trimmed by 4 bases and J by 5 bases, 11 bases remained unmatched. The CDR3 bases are TGCGCCAGCAGCCTCGGACAGGGAATGATGGACGAGCAGTACTTC. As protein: CASSLGQGMMDEQYF.

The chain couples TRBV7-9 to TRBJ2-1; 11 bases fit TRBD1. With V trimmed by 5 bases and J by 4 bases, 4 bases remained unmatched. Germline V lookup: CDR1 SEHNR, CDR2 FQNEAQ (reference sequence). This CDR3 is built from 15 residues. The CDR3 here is CASSPGQGGYNEQFF. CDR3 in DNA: TGTGCCAGCAGCCCGGGACAGGGGGGGTACAATGAGCAGTTCTTC.